These 23 T cell receptor beta chains were sequenced from one sample in a study of Ad26.COV2.S vaccination and SARS-CoV-2 variants. This sample's treatment: about 20 received Ad26.COV2.S at low or high dose, single or two shots; roughly 5 received placebo; per-sample allocation not given. Following the first vaccine or placebo injection, samples were taken on day 63. Assay used: immunoSEQ multiplex PCR; TCRdb lists only in-frame clones, some missing. The table has roughly 410,000 clones, about 83% seen once; the top ten hold around 7%. Here the sequenced sample was peripheral blood, taken in a trial of Ad26.COV2.S vaccine versus placebo. The receptors shown here come from a person between 18 and 59 years old who received the Ad26.COV2.S COVID-19 vaccine or a placebo.

The chain links TRBV7-6 to TRBJ1-2; perhaps TRBD1 as D (5 bases). The germline V gene encodes CDR1 SGHVS and CDR2 FNYEAQ. Trimming left V 5 bases short and J 5 bases short, with 15 bases between. The CDR3 totals 14 residues. CDR3 in DNA: TGTGCCAGCAGCCCCCGGGGCGGAGAGTATGGCTACACCTTC. Translated: CASSPRGGEYGYTF. Supplemented by reference TRBV7-6 and TRBJ1-2, the full variable domain reads GAGVSQSPRYKVTKRGQDVALRCDPISGHVSLYWYRQALGQGPEFLTYFNYEAQQDKSGLPNDRFSAERPEGSISTLTIQRTEQRDSAMYRCASSPRGGEYGYTFGSGTRLTVV.

A note on this clone: The sample carries other DNA sequences with the same CDR3. The chain is built from TRBV7-9 and TRBJ1-1; D is ambiguous. The CDR3 totals 12 residues. Germline-derived CDR1 and CDR2 are SEHNR and FQNEAQ (reference sequence). V gave up 5 bases and J gave up 4 bases, with 8 bases separating them. This CDR3 reads CASSLRGTEAFF. The CDR3 region has the DNA TGTGCCAGCAGCCTCCGGGGCACTGAAGCTTTCTTT.

The chain carries TRBV6-5 and TRBJ1-5, with TRBD1 matching 8 bases. The V and J ends lost 7 bases and 10 bases, in that order; junction bases with no gene match: 12. The CDR3 contains 14 residues. The germline V gene encodes CDR1 MNHEY and CDR2 SVGAGI. CDR3 sequence (DNA): TGTGCCAGCACCAAGAACAGGGGGAATGGACCCCAGCATTTT. Its translation: CASTKNRGNGPQHF.

This chain connects TRBV13 to TRBJ2-7, with D maybe TRBD2 (6 bases). The CDR3 runs to 14 residues. V was pared by 5 bases and J by 3 bases, with 14 bases between. Looked up from germline, CDR1 is PRHDT and CDR2 is FYEKMQ (reference sequence). The CDR3 protein is CASSPLLGGYEQYF. CDR3 nucleotides: TGTGCCAGCAGCCCCCTCTTGGGGGGCTACGAGCAGTACTTC.

The V gene is TRBV7-2, the J gene TRBJ2-2; D unresolved. CDR1 and CDR2 from the germline V gene are SGHTA and FQGNSA. Between the trimmed V and J ends, which lost 3 bases and 5 bases, there was a span of 13 bases. The CDR3 has 15 amino acids. The CDR3 nucleotides read TGTGCCAGCAGCTTCAGTAGGTCGATAACCGGGGAGCTGTTTTTT. Encoded protein: CASSFSRSITGELFF.

This chain joins TRBV7-9 and TRBJ2-2, with D hard to call. Germline-derived CDR1 and CDR2 are SEHNR and FQNEAQ (reference sequence). Between the trimmed V and J ends, which lost 3 bases and 8 bases, there was a span of 7 bases. The CDR3 has 12 amino acids. In DNA form, the CDR3 reads TGTGCCAGCAGCTTTTCATCAGGGGAGCTGTTTTTT. It codes for CASSFSSGELFF.

The chain carries TRBV19 and TRBJ2-5, with no clear D. The CDR3 totals 13 residues. Germline V lookup: CDR1 LNHDA, CDR2 SQIVND (reference sequence). V was trimmed by 1 base and J by 2 bases, leaving 5 bases between them. CDR3 in DNA: TGTGCCAGTAGTATAGTCCTACAAGAGACCCAGTACTTC. Encoded protein: CASSIVLQETQYF.

This chain connects TRBV10-3 to TRBJ1-2; no clear D gene. Germline lookup yields CDR1 ENHRY and CDR2 SYGVKD. Trimming took 7 bases from V and 4 from J, leaving 10 bases between them. The CDR3 has 12 residues. CDR3 amino acids: CAIKWDFYGYTF. CDR3 bases: TGTGCCATCAAGTGGGATTTCTATGGCTACACCTTC.

The gene calls are TRBV10-3 and TRBJ2-1, with 10 positions matching TRBD1. CDR3 length equals 17 residues. The V segment lost 3 bases and the J segment 8 bases; nucleotides outside the gene matches: 13. Germline CDR1 reads ENHRY; CDR2 reads SYGVKD. The CDR3 spells CAISESGTGALRDEQFF. The CDR3 DNA follows: TGTGCCATCAGTGAATCCGGGACAGGGGCCCTGAGGGATGAGCAGTTCTTC.

The V gene is TRBV7-2, the J gene TRBJ2-5; D tentatively reads TRBD1 or TRBD2 (5 bases each). Trimming pared 5 bases from V and 7 bases from J, leaving 20 bases between. Germline loops: CDR1 SGHTA, CDR2 FQGNSA. This CDR3 is built from 15 residues. CDR3 in DNA: TGTGCCAGCAGCCCGGGACCTGAAAGGGGTGCGACCCAGTACTTC. It yields the protein CASSPGPERGATQYF.

The chain joins TRBV28 to TRBJ2-6, with D uncertain. Germline V gene data show CDR1 as MDHEN and CDR2 as SYDVKM. V lost 3 bases and J 1 base, leaving 7 bases between the germline ends. The CDR3 runs to 15 residues. CDR3 sequence reads: CASSFRRSGANVLTF. DNA of the CDR3: TGTGCCAGCAGTTTTCGGAGATCTGGGGCCAACGTCCTGACTTTC.

The chain combines TRBV6-5 with TRBJ1-5; D not certain. CDR3 length: 15 amino acids. V lost 6 bases to trimming and J lost 0 bases, with 12 bases between them. Germline V CDR1 and CDR2: MNHEY, SVGAGI. As DNA, the CDR3 is TGTGCCAGCAGCGAGGAGTTTTATAGCAATCAGCCCCAGCATTTT. As protein: CASSEEFYSNQPQHF.

In its sample, this clone was seen once. The V and J genes are TRBV6-1 and TRBJ1-4, with 7 bases lining up with TRBD1. The germline V gene has CDR1 MNHNS and CDR2 SASEGT. This CDR3 region has 13 residues. Losses at the gene ends were 3 bases for V and 6 bases for J; bases not matched to a gene: 1. In nucleotides, the CDR3 is TGTGCCAGCAGTGACAGGGGGGATGAAAAACTGTTTTTT. Translated: CASSDRGDEKLFF.

This clone was detected once. The genes are TRBV5-4 and TRBJ2-2, with D possibly being TRBD1 (6 bases). Germline CDR1 and CDR2: SGHNT and YYREEE (reference sequence). The CDR3 contains 13 residues. The germline V and J ends were trimmed by 2 bases and 4 bases, with 6 bases remaining between them. The CDR3 protein is CASSLGGTGELFF. The CDR3 DNA reads TGTGCCAGCAGCTTAGGGGGCACCGGGGAGCTGTTTTTT.

The rearrangement links TRBV14 to TRBJ2-2; D call uncertain. The CDR3 runs 16 residues. Per the germline V gene, CDR1 is SGHDN and CDR2 is FVKESK. V was pared by 1 base and J by 1 base, with 10 bases between. The CDR3 is CASSQGITRNTGELFF. Written as DNA, the CDR3 is TGTGCCAGCAGCCAAGGGATCACCAGGAACACCGGGGAGCTGTTTTTT. Filled out from reference TRBV14 and TRBJ2-2, the complete variable domain reads EAGVTQFPSHSVIEKGQTVTLRCDPISGHDNLYWYRRVMGKEIKFLLHFVKESKQDESGMPNNRFLAERTGGTYSTLKVQPAELEDSGVYFCASSQGITRNTGELFFGEGSRLTVL.

This chain links TRBV3-1 (or the pseudogene TRBV3-2) with TRBJ2-7; 7 bases agree with TRBD1. CDR1 and CDR2 (germline): LGHDT, YNNKEL (reference sequence). V trimming: 4 bases; J trimming: 3 bases; junction bases outside the gene matches: 6. CDR3 length: 14 amino acids. CDR3 residues: CASSLGTVIYEQYF. The CDR3 DNA reads TGTGCCAGCAGCCTGGGGACAGTAATCTACGAGCAGTACTTC.

A single count supports this clone. V usage is TRBV19 and J usage is TRBJ1-1; no clear D gene. V lost 4 bases, J lost 1 base, and 13 bases lay in between. Germline CDR1 LNHDA, CDR2 SQIVND (reference sequence). CDR3 length equals 15 residues. CDR3 sequence reads: CASSSRVLRNTEAFF. Here the CDR3 DNA reads TGTGCCAGTAGTAGTCGGGTTTTGAGGAACACTGAAGCTTTCTTT.

Remarks on this clone: Other DNA sequences in the sample encode the same CDR3. This rearrangement joins TRBV18 to TRBJ2-7; D is possibly TRBD1 or TRBD2 (5 bases each). Germline V gene sequence: CDR1 KGHSH, CDR2 LQKENI. V lost 1 base and J lost 2, with 9 bases in between. This CDR3 is built from 14 residues. The CDR3 coding sequence is TGTGCCAGCTCACCACGGGACGGCCCCTACGAGCAGTACTTC. It codes for CASSPRDGPYEQYF. Combining the CDR3 with reference TRBV18 and TRBJ2-7 gives the whole variable domain NAGVMQNPRHLVRRRGQEARLRCSPMKGHSHVYWYRQLPEEGLKFMVYLQKENIIDESGMPKERFSAEFPKEGPSILRIQQVVRGDSAAYFCASSPRDGPYEQYFGPGTRLTVT.

The table lists this clone with a few counts. V usage is TRBV7-2 and J usage is TRBJ2-3; 7 nucleotides align to TRBD2. With V trimmed by 3 bases and J by 6 bases, 6 bases remained unmatched. The CDR3 covers 14 residues. Germline-derived CDR1 and CDR2 are SGHTA and FQGNSA. DNA for the CDR3: TGTGCCAGCAGCTTCGTTACGGGGGGTGATACGCAGTATTTT. Amino acid sequence: CASSFVTGGDTQYF.

The CDR3 spells CASSGGWGLKSEAFF. The CDR3 DNA follows: TGTGCCAGCAGTGGGGGCTGGGGCTTAAAGTCTGAAGCTTTCTTT. The rearrangement links TRBV25-1 to TRBJ1-1, with D perhaps TRBD1 (5 bases). With 4 bases removed from V and 6 bases from J, the gap between germline ends came to 18 bases. Germline V CDR1 and CDR2: MGHDK, SYGVNS. The CDR3 runs to 15 residues.

The rearrangement joins TRBV3-1 (or the pseudogene TRBV3-2) to TRBJ1-1; D possibly corresponds to TRBD1 (6 bases). The CDR3 runs 17 residues. V shed 4 bases and J shed 4 bases, with 22 bases lying between them. CDR1 is LGHDT and CDR2 is YNNKEL in the germline V gene (reference sequence). The chain's CDR3 is CASSRSPGEDSGTEAFF. The DNA of the CDR3 is TGTGCCAGCAGCCGAAGTCCCGGGGAGGACAGCGGCACTGAAGCTTTCTTT.

In this sample, this clone turned up once. The rearrangement links TRBV7-2 to TRBJ1-2; D is possibly TRBD1 (5 bases). The length of the CDR3 is 15 residues. Germline V gives CDR1 SGHTA, CDR2 FQGNSA. With 7 bases removed from V and 5 bases from J, the gap between germline ends came to 20 bases. The CDR3 is CASNLYQGGAYGYTF. The CDR3 bases are TGTGCCAGCAATCTATACCAGGGCGGGGCTTATGGCTACACCTTC. Together with reference TRBV7-2 and TRBJ1-2, the CDR3 gives the full variable domain: GAGVSQSPSNKVTEKGKDVELRCDPISGHTALYWYRQSLGQGLEFLIYFQGNSAPDKSGLPSDRFSAERTGGSVSTLTIQRTQQEDSAVYLCASNLYQGGAYGYTFGSGTRLTVV.

This clone has a handful of counts. The chain uses TRBV5-1 and TRBJ1-5; D is possibly TRBD1 (6 bases). The CDR3 runs to 17 residues. Between the trimmed V and J ends, which lost 0 bases and 7 bases, there was a span of 20 bases. Germline V gives CDR1 SGHRS, CDR2 YFSETQ. CDR3: CASSLGGAPGREQPQHF. The CDR3 DNA reads TGCGCCAGCAGCTTGGGGGGGGCCCCCGGTCGGGAACAGCCCCAGCATTTT.